This T cell receptor (beta chain) was recovered during a study of monozygotic twins with cystic fibrosis. The wider study: With about 15 PCR cycles, barcoded libraries came from about 3 micrograms of fragmented DNA.

Trimming took off 2 bases at V and 7 bases at J, with 11 bases between the two ends. The CDR3 extends over 13 amino acids. CDR1 is SGHTA and CDR2 is FQGTGA in the germline V gene. Sequenced by immunoSEQ multiplex PCR; TCRdb stores in-frame clones only, minus some. This table has 34,000 or so clones, just over 90% appearing once. The receptor's source is a boy between 2 and 10 years old with cystic fibrosis. The chain recombines TRBV7-3 with TRBJ1-2; D not resolved. Input material: blood. The CDR3 loop is CASSLDIKSGYTF. DNA for the CDR3: TGTGCCAGCAGCTTAGACATTAAGAGTGGCTACACCTTC.